The rows below give T cell receptor beta chains drawn from one sample of a study of T cell repertoires in cytomegalovirus infection. A single record per CDR3 protein comes from TCRdb applying MiXCR to the reads. The sample includes about 150,000 distinct CDR3 sequences, roughly a quarter of them seen just once. Sequencing was performed on PBMCs. All receptors derive from a human donor in good health (CMV status not recorded). Some clones in this sample may be carry-over from other donors' samples. The CDR3 runs from the conserved cysteine through the conserved F or W. D genes are given only for firm matches. Size is omitted from some rows. Given values are once, few, many or a class for expanded clones.

TRBV28	TRBJ2-7	TRBD2	-	TGTGCCAGCAGTTTCGGCAGCGGGAGGAGCAAGCAGTACTTC	CASSFGSGRSKQYF
TRBV28	TRBJ2-3	TRBD2	many	TGTGCCAGCAGCTTTTCCATTGGGGAGAGCGGGGCAGATACGCAGTATTTT	CASSFSIGESGADTQYF
TRBV28	TRBJ2-7	TRBD2	many	TGTGCCAGCGGACTAGCGGGAGCCTACGAGCAGTACTTC	CASGLAGAYEQYF
TRBV28	TRBJ2-5	TRBD1	many	TGTGCCAGCAGTCGTTACAGGGGGCCGCTGGAGACCCAGTACTTC	CASSRYRGPLETQYF
TRBV4-3	TRBJ1-6	-	few	TGCGCCAGCAGCCAAGAACGGGGGAGTAATTCACCCCTCCACTTT	CASSQERGSNSPLHF
TRBV11-2	TRBJ1-2	TRBD1	-	TGTGCCAGCAGCTTAGATACAGGGGGTTATGGCTACACCTTC	CASSLDTGGYGYTF
TRBV7-8	TRBJ2-5	TRBD1	many	TGTGCCAGCAGTCACCGGGACAGGGGGCAGGAGACCCAGTACTTC	CASSHRDRGQETQYF
TRBV5-1	TRBJ2-3	-	few	TGCGCCAGCAGCATCCTCTTCACAGATACGCAGTATTTT	CASSILFTDTQYF
TRBV20-1	TRBJ1-2	TRBD1	few	TGCAGTGCTAGAGAACAGGGGGTTAACTATGGCTACACCTTC	CSAREQGVNYGYTF
TRBV7-2	TRBJ2-5	TRBD2	many	TGTGCCAGCAGCTTCGGGCTAGCGGGGAAAGAGACCCAGTACTTC	CASSFGLAGKETQYF
TRBV28	TRBJ2-2	TRBD1	many	TGTGCCAGCAGTGCCGACAGGGGGCATACCGGGGAGCTGTTTTTT	CASSADRGHTGELFF
TRBV7-9	TRBJ1-3	-	few	TGTGCCAGCAGCCCCCGACAGGAAAACACCATATATTTT	CASSPRQENTIYF
TRBV6-1	TRBJ1-2	-	many	TGTGCCAGCAGAATACAGGCTGAGGGGGGCTATGGCTACACCTTC	CASRIQAEGGYGYTF
TRBV20-1	TRBJ2-3	TRBD2	-	TGCAGTGCTAGGCTTTCGCGTAGCGGGGGGAGCACAGATACGCAGTATTTT	CSARLSRSGGSTDTQYF
TRBV28	TRBJ1-4	-	few	TGTGCCAGCAGTTTACAGGGTGGCGCCCAAAAACTGTTTTTT	CASSLQGGAQKLFF
TRBV12-3/TRBV12-4	TRBJ2-7	-	many	TGTGCCAGCACGCAGACGGGTAGCCTCTACGAGCAGTACTTC	CASTQTGSLYEQYF
TRBV6-2/TRBV6-3	TRBJ2-7	TRBD1	many	TGTGCCAGCAGGCCCACAGGGGGCCGGACCTACGAGCAGTACTTC	CASRPTGGRTYEQYF
TRBV5-4	TRBJ2-2	-	few	TGTGCCAGCAGCCCTGGACAGACTCGAGGCACCGGGGAGCTGTTTTTT	CASSPGQTRGTGELFF
TRBV4-1	TRBJ2-3	TRBD1	-	TGCGCCAGCAGCCCCCTGGACAGGGAGACAGATACGCAGTATTTT	CASSPLDRETDTQYF
TRBV27	TRBJ2-1	-	-	TGTGCCAGCAGTTTTTTCCAGGGACGCAATGAGCAGTTCTTC	CASSFFQGRNEQFF
TRBV10-2	TRBJ2-7	-	-	TGCGCCAGCAGTGAGTCAGGGCCTCACTACGAGCAGTACTTC	CASSESGPHYEQYF
TRBV2	TRBJ2-5	-	-	TGTGCCAGCGGACCCGGACTTGGAGAGACCCAGTACTTC	CASGPGLGETQYF